This TCR beta chain is drawn from a study of beta chain features in type 1 diabetes. Study-wide findings and caveats: TCRB CDR3s from Type 1 diabetes patients were moderately but significantly shorter in all four CD4+ subsets. No resolution was reached here on whether HLA type influences TCRB rearrangement. VDJ junctions from type 1 diabetes patients carried fewer insertions and larger deletions.

The J segment lost 0 bases and the V segment lost 0 bases, leaving 11 bases of the junction unmatched. Germline V gives CDR1 LNHNV, CDR2 YYDKDF (reference sequence). This CDR3 has 19 amino acids. Expressed TCRB transcripts were sequenced because the isolated RNA had all been reverse transcribed beforehand. Method: immunoSEQ multiplex PCR; TCRdb's copy keeps in-frame clones and lacks some. This table has under 500,000 clones, 30% appearing once. This clone has a handful of counts. What it binds is not known. The chain has TRBV15 and TRBJ2-1, with 7 bases identical to TRBD1. The receptor's source is a young man in good health. The source material was naive CD4+ T cells from blood. Here the CDR3 DNA reads TGTGCCACCAGCAGAGATCCGCAGAAGGGGGCGAGCTCCTACAATGAGCAGTTCTTC. It codes for CATSRDPQKGASSYNEQFF.